This T cell receptor (beta chain) was recorded in a study of OX40 agonist ivuxolimab in advanced cancers. Study at large: Three patients responded partially, comprising one with hepatocellular carcinoma and two with cutaneous melanoma.

CDR3 length equals 14 residues. Germline V gives CDR1 MGHRA, CDR2 YSYEKL. TCRdb's table, derived via immunoSEQ multiplex PCR, lists solely in-frame clones and lacks some. The sample shows 70,000 to 95,000 clones, 94% of them seen only once. The chain recombines TRBV4-1 with TRBJ2-5; 7 nucleotides align to TRBD1. TRBJ2-7 explains the end of the DNA better; the J call may be wrong. Here the sequenced sample was CD4+ or CD8+ T cells sorted from blood, taken in a trial of the OX40 agonist ivuxolimab. This TCR derives from an adult with an advanced solid tumor such as melanoma, head and neck, liver or kidney cancer. For the CDR3, the DNA is TGCGCCAGCAGCAACCCGGGACAGACTTACGAGCAGTACTTC. It specifies CASSNPGQTYEQYF.